One sample yielded the 18 T cell receptor beta chains listed below, sequenced in a study of low-dose radiotherapy and immunotherapy resistance in tumors (dated 2022 in TCRdb). The meaning of the sample's time point label: after trial treatment. The treatment or condition label on this specimen signifies: LDRT plus nivolumab, ipilimumab, low-dose cyclophosphamide and aspirin (RACIN trial). The instrument was an Illumina HiSeq 2500. To make first-strand cDNA, Superscript III was used along with a set of TRAV- and TRBV-specific primers so that both the TCRalpha and TCRbeta chains were covered. TCRs were amplified with Phusion for roughly 19 PCR cycles, with a constant-region primer paired with the adapter attached to the V primers. The public sequencing data were trimmed at Q25 with fastp and processed into clonotypes with MiXCR by TCRdb, which kept only in-frame beta chains. Merged by CDR3 protein, the rows form single entries marked with the most common genes and DNA. This sample gives 95,000 to 100,000 distinct CDR3 sequences in total; around 20% of them show up just once. The leading ten clones occupy over 4% of the sample.

The sample in question was PBMCs, obtained after low-dose radiotherapy plus immunotherapy. All receptors derive from a male donor with prostate cancer.

The J gene is TRBJ2-5, the V gene TRBV27; 7 bases align to TRBD1. Germline V gives CDR1 MNHEY, CDR2 SMNVEV (reference sequence). The junction had 1 base not matched to a gene; V was cut back by 2 bases and J by 4 bases. This CDR3 spans 13 amino acids. Here the CDR3 DNA reads TGTGCCAGCAGTTTAAACAGGGGAGAGACCCAGTACTTC. This translates into CASSLNRGETQYF.

The sample holds a few counts of this clonotype. The rearrangement links TRBV5-1 to TRBJ2-5; D not certain. The CDR3 extends over 14 amino acids. V dropped 1 base and J dropped 3 bases, with 10 bases sitting between them. Germline CDR1 and CDR2: SGHRS and YFSETQ. DNA for the CDR3: TGCGCCAGCAGCTTGTTCGGATCGAAAGAGACCCAGTACTTC. This encodes CASSLFGSKETQYF.

V is TRBV9 and J is TRBJ1-3, with D unclear. This CDR3 contains 14 residues. In germline, CDR1 is SGDLS, CDR2 YYNGEE. Between the trimmed V and J ends, which lost 0 bases and 4 bases, there was a span of 8 bases. CDR3 coding DNA: TGTGCCAGCAGCGTAGGGCGGCGGGGAAACACCATATATTTT. This translates into CASSVGRRGNTIYF.

This clonotype was recorded at least ten times. The J gene is TRBJ1-2, the V gene TRBV10-3, with 8 bases lining up with TRBD1. Germline lookup yields CDR1 ENHRY and CDR2 SYGVKD. This CDR3 is built from 13 residues. The V segment lost 4 bases and the J segment 6 bases; nucleotides outside the gene matches: 4. The CDR3 sequence is CAISGQGRDGYTF. In DNA, the CDR3 is TGTGCCATCAGTGGACAGGGGAGAGATGGCTACACCTTC.

This clonotype showed up many times. The chain joins TRBV27 to TRBJ1-6; 8 bases map to TRBD1. Per germline, CDR1 MNHEY and CDR2 SMNVEV (reference sequence). Losses at the gene ends were 8 bases for V and 2 bases for J; bases not matched to a gene: 5. The CDR3 sequence is 15 residues long. Here the CDR3 DNA reads TGTGCCAGCTGTACAGGGGGGACCTATAATTCACCCCTCCACTTT. Its translation: CASCTGGTYNSPLHF.

Turning to this clonotype: This likely stems from a read error, as it lies one base from a far larger clone. This chain joins TRBV6-1 and TRBJ1-5; D may be TRBD1 (6 bases). CDR1 MNHNS and CDR2 SASEGT come from the germline V gene. This CDR3 has 16 residues. This CDR3 is CASSLGARISNRPQHF. The DNA for the CDR3 is TGTGCCAGCAGCTTGGGGGCCAGGATATCGAATCGGCCCCAGCATTTT.

This clonotype was seen many times. The chain couples TRBV6-2 or TRBV6-3 to TRBJ2-2; D gene unclear. This CDR3 comprises 14 residues. The V end lost 7 bases, the J end lost 6 bases, and 15 bases lay between the germline ends. CDR1 and CDR2 (germline): MNHEY, SVGEGT. The CDR3 DNA follows: TGTGCCAGCAACGCACCCCTCGGGCCCGGGGAGCTGTTTTTT. Its protein product is CASNAPLGPGELFF.

This clonotype occurred many times. V usage is TRBV4-1 and J usage is TRBJ2-3, with 10 bases fitting TRBD2. The trim removed 3 bases at V and 0 bases at J, leaving 9 bases unmatched. Germline V gene sequence: CDR1 MGHRA, CDR2 YSYEKL. The CDR3 totals 18 residues. The CDR3 is CASSHPGLAASSTDTQYF. As DNA, the CDR3 is TGCGCCAGCAGCCACCCAGGACTAGCGGCCTCTAGCACAGATACGCAGTATTTT.

At least ten counts were recorded for this clonotype. The rearrangement uses TRBV6-2 or TRBV6-3 and TRBJ2-5; D gene ambiguous. The length of the CDR3 is 11 residues. Germline CDR1 and CDR2: MNHEY and SVGEGT. V lost 2 bases, J lost 2 bases, and 0 bases lay in between. The CDR3, as DNA: TGTGCCAGCAGTTACCAAGAGACCCAGTACTTC. Its translation is CASSYQETQYF.

This clonotype has at least ten counts. This chain uses TRBV29-1 with TRBJ1-3; no firm D call. Trimming left V 5 bases short and J 8 bases short, with 7 bases between. The CDR3 is made up of 10 amino acids. Per germline, CDR1 SQVTM and CDR2 ANQGSEA. This CDR3 reads CSVLGDTIYF. The CDR3 DNA reads as TGCAGCGTTCTTGGCGACACCATATATTTT.

Note on this clonotype: The likely explanation is a read error, given a far larger clone one base away. The CDR3 is CASRLGRGWSYEQYF. The CDR3 DNA follows: TGTGCCAGCAGGCTGGGGCGGGGATGGTCCTACGAGCAGTACTTC. The V and J genes are TRBV5-3 and TRBJ2-7; tentatively, D is TRBD2 (6 bases). TRBV5-3 carries the ORF label, with uncertain function. The CDR3 is 15 amino acids. V lost 8 bases and J lost 1, with 19 bases in between.

This clonotype was seen ten or more times. The chain carries TRBV3-1 and TRBJ2-7; tentative D call: TRBD1 (6 bases). The CDR3 runs to 14 residues. The germline gives CDR1 LGHDT, CDR2 YNNKEL (reference sequence). V shed 1 base and J shed 2 bases, with 9 bases lying between them. The CDR3 sequence: CASSQGRTAYEQYF. CDR3 DNA sequence: TGTGCCAGCAGCCAAGGCCGGACAGCCTACGAGCAGTACTTC.

The gene calls are TRBV28 and TRBJ1-6; D gene unclear. CDR1 and CDR2 from the germline V gene are MDHEN and SYDVKM. The V end was cut by 10 bases, the J end by 12 bases, with 16 bases between. The CDR3 is made up of 12 amino acids. For the CDR3, the DNA is TGTGCCACCACAGAAGCGGGGAAACCCCTCCACTTT. This gives the protein CATTEAGKPLHF.

The V and J genes are TRBV7-3 and TRBJ2-5; TRBD2 is a possible D gene (6 bases). From germline, CDR1 is SGHTA and CDR2 FQGTGA. V was cut by 8 bases and J by 0 bases, with 10 bases left in between. The CDR3 contains 13 residues. The CDR3 spells CASGGTYQETQYF. In nucleotides, the CDR3 is TGTGCCAGCGGGGGGACGTACCAAGAGACCCAGTACTTC.

The chain recombines TRBV5-4 with TRBJ2-3, with 15 bases aligning to TRBD2. CDR1 is SGHNT, CDR2 YYREEE, per germline (reference sequence). Unmatched junction bases numbered 12, after V lost 3 bases and J lost 7 bases. The CDR3 spans 18 residues. CDR3 nucleotides: TGTGCCAGCAGCTCCCCGGGGGGGGGACTAGCGGGGGGTCATACGCAGTATTTT. This sequence encodes CASSSPGGGLAGGHTQYF.

This clonotype has at least ten counts. This rearrangement joins TRBV14 to TRBJ2-7, with TRBD1 matching 7 bases. The CDR3 consists of 15 residues. Germline V gene sequence: CDR1 SGHDN, CDR2 FVKESK. The junction had 8 bases not matched to a gene; V was cut back by 4 bases and J by 2 bases. CDR3 in amino acids: CASSPVGRGTYEQYF. CDR3 DNA: TGTGCCAGCAGCCCGGTGGGCAGGGGGACCTACGAGCAGTACTTC.

The table lists this clonotype with many counts. V gene TRBV21-1 combines with J gene TRBJ2-7; the table's D call, TRBD1, has no DNA check behind it. TRBV21-1 is assigned pseudogene status. The CDR3 totals 14 residues. CDR3 in amino acids: CASSTDRVVYEQYF. CDR3 in DNA: TGTGCCAGCAGCACGGACAGGGTTGTTTACGAGCAGTACTTC.

This clonotype showed up many times. This chain uses TRBV4-1 with TRBJ1-1, with 9 positions matching TRBD1. V lost 1 base, J lost 11 bases, and 11 bases stayed unmatched. This CDR3 has 15 residues. CDR1 is MGHRA, CDR2 YSYEKL, per germline. The DNA for the CDR3 is TGCGCCAGCAGCCAAGTATGGTATTACAGGGGGCCTGCTTTCTTT. Its protein product is CASSQVWYYRGPAFF.